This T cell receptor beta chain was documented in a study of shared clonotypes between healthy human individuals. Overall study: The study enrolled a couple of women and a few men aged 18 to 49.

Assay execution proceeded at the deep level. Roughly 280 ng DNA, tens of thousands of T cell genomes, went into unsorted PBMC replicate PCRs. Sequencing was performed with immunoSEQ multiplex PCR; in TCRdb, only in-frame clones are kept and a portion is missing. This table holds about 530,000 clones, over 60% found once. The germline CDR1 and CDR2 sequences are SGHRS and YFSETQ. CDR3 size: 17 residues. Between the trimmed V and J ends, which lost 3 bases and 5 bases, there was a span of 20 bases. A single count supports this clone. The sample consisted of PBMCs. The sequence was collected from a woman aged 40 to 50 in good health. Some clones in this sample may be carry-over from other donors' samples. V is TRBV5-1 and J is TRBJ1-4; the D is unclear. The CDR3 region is CASSSVPAGPENEKLFF. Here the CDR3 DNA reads TGCGCCAGCAGCTCTGTACCGGCTGGGCCAGAGAATGAAAAACTGTTTTTT.